This TCR beta chain was identified in a study of blood T cell repertoires in COVID-19. The method was immunoSEQ multiplex PCR; TCRdb's version includes in-frame clones alone and lacks a portion of them. The table includes some 200,000 clones, about 81% detected once. Germline assignment: CDR1 MNHEY and CDR2 SVGAGI. Deletions cut 6 bases from V and 2 bases from J, with 8 bases between. The CDR3 covers 13 residues. The material sequenced was PBMCs or T cells enriched from blood (not recorded which). This receptor was identified in a man aged 40-49 years who had recovered from COVID-19. The rearrangement links TRBV6-5 to TRBJ1-5; D is ambiguous. CDR3 nucleotides: TGTGCCAGCAGGGAGTTCCGCAATCAGCCCCAGCATTTT. It is translated as CASREFRNQPQHF.